This T cell receptor (beta chain) was captured by sequencing in a study of T cells in Graves' hyperthyroidism and ophthalmopathy (dated by TCRdb to the late 2010s). With respect to the entire study: Peripheral blood samples were taken at initial diagnosis, before any treatment was given. To identify distinguishing TCR V-J signatures, a discovery cohort of some 99 patients was used, comprising 40 to 45 with Graves' ophthalmopathy and about 59 with stable Graves' hyperthyroidism. Prospective prediction of ophthalmopathy was tested in an independent validation cohort consisting of 18 to 20 hyperthyroidism patients and some 16 patients who later progressed to ophthalmopathy. The roughly 94 discovery patients were randomly divided into training and test sets at a 7:3 ratio. The study also compared thyroid tissue and blood T-cell repertoires from 6 or 7 Graves' hyperthyroidism patients. Once sampling was done, hyperthyroidism patients were given methimazole at a starting dose of 30 mg daily, whereas ophthalmopathy patients were given high-dose intravenous methylprednisolone. According to the paper, TCR Vbeta CDR3 sequencing was carried out on roughly 130 peripheral blood samples, which came from 40 to 45 ophthalmopathy, 80 or so hyperthyroidism and approximately 17 progressor patients. Overall study results and their limits: Most expanded thyroid clonotypes (frequency above 0.001) were also detected in blood, a finding suggesting that blood repertoires may reflect thyroid immune responses. No statistical method was used to fix the sample size in advance, and group allocation was not hidden from the investigators. In cross-validation, a model built on a 13 V-J signature told ophthalmopathy apart from stable hyperthyroidism with 85% to 90% sensitivity and about 81% specificity, and in testing the same model reached 80%/75%. During validation, the model predicted progression to ophthalmopathy a median of approximately six months ahead of onset, with approximately 70% sensitivity and more than 72% specificity.

Stable Graves' hyperthyroidism was defined as no progression to ophthalmopathy during 18 months of follow-up. Hyperthyroidism patients were newly diagnosed, with disease duration under 2 months, and aged 18 to 65 years. Exclusion was applied to patients with uncontrolled infections, other autoimmune diseases, pregnancy or lactation. Diagnoses relied on clinical symptoms, serum thyroxine and TRAb, thyroid ultrasound and orbital computed tomography. PBMCs were isolated from about 10 ml of fresh peripheral blood by Ficoll-Paque density gradient centrifugation. Total RNA was extracted using Trizol reagent, and RNA quality was assessed on an Agilent 2100 Bioanalyzer. Comment on this clonotype: No cognate antigen has been identified for it. There are no base qualities to consult, and no much larger clone falls within one base.

The TCR beta CDR3 regions were amplified from the RNA transcripts. The first round of RT-PCR for the TCR CDR3 was performed with the HTBI primer set and the Qiagen OneStep RT-PCR kit. A second multiplex PCR round built the libraries, followed by size selection and purification. Libraries were sequenced paired-end with 100 bp reads on an Illumina HiSeq2000. The paper's processing steps were these. SOAPnuke was used to process the raw data, removing reads that contained adapters or uncalled bases, had a mean Phred below 15, or lacked an exact match to the constant primer or identifier. COPE v1.2.5 was used to merge high-quality paired reads, and clonotypes were defined as unique nucleotide sequences. MiTCR v1.1 was used to align the clonotypes against IMGT TRBV, TRBD and TRBJ reference segments. Analysis was restricted to V-J combinations with a frequency above 0.0001, which covered roughly 99% of repertoires. A TCS score was defined as the ratio between F50 (clonal expansion) and ExV (chaos), using BLOSUM62-based TCRdist between CDR3 peptides within each V-J. Welch's t-statistics and random forest reduced several hundred V-J features to 10 to 15, which were used in a naive Bayes classifier (R e1071). TCRdb reanalyzed the raw reads on its own, using fastp at Q25 for trimming and MiXCR for clone calling, and kept in-frame beta chains. Entries are consolidated by CDR3 protein sequence, retaining the most common genes and DNA. TCRdb's processing, not the study's, gives the V and J calls here. The sample table contains roughly 700,000 distinct CDR3 sequences; only one count was recorded for roughly 15% of them. The ten largest clones capture 9.5% to 13% of the sample.

The receptor comes from a woman in her late teens or twenties with Graves' hyperthyroidism. The sample taken for sequencing was blood.

The nucleotides read TGTGCCAGCTCACCAAGGGACAGGGCATCGTATCAGCCCCAGCATTTT. Translation gives CASSPRDRASYQPQHF. The chain couples TRBV18 to TRBJ1-5; 9 bases in the junction line up with TRBD1. The germline V gene encodes CDR1 KGHSH and CDR2 LQKENI. The CDR3 holds 16 amino acids from the cysteine to the phenylalanine. CDR3 DNA only is kept here, 48 bases in frame from base 1. Compared with germline, V lacks 2 bases and J lacks 5 bases; bases without a gene match: 7.